Listed below are T cell receptor beta chains from one sample, sequenced in a study of molecular identifiers for immune sequencing clone quantification. TCRdb re-derived calls from the PCR reads in MiXCR, one entry per CDR3 protein. The table records about 640,000 distinct CDR3 sequences, nearly 20% of them present only once. The sample was naive CD8+ T cells from blood, with Jurkat cell RNA spiked in. Source of these receptors: a human donor in good health. Some libraries in this study had Jurkat cell RNA spiked in. The CDR3 runs from the conserved cysteine through the conserved F or W. The D gene is left open where the match is weak. Clone size, where shown, is once, few, many, or a class for clones that have expanded.

clone size,J gene,D gene,V gene,CDR3 protein,CDR3 DNA
many,TRBJ1-4,.,TRBV4-1,CASSQVEGGGEKLFF,TGCGCCAGCAGCCAAGTTGAGGGAGGAGGTGAAAAACTGTTTTTT
.,TRBJ2-7,TRBD1,TRBV12-3/TRBV12-4,CASTPGTGAYEQYF,TGTGCCAGCACCCCAGGGACAGGAGCCTACGAGCAGTACTTC
many,TRBJ2-1,.,TRBV7-9,CASSPGLGDEQFF,TGTGCCAGCAGCCCCGGACTTGGGGATGAGCAGTTCTTC
few,TRBJ2-3,.,TRBV30,CAWSSGHGTDTQYF,TGTGCCTGGAGTTCTGGACACGGGACAGATACGCAGTATTTT
many,TRBJ2-1,.,TRBV27,CASSPVGANEQFF,TGTGCCAGCAGCCCGGTCGGAGCCAATGAGCAGTTCTTC
few,TRBJ2-1,TRBD1,TRBV6-2/TRBV6-3,CASSPRTGGWNEQFF,TGTGCCAGCAGCCCCAGGACAGGGGGCTGGAATGAGCAGTTCTTC
few,TRBJ2-1,TRBD2,TRBV30,CAWSVGSGRSNEQFF,TGTGCCTGGAGTGTCGGTAGCGGGAGGTCCAATGAGCAGTTCTTC
many,TRBJ2-3,TRBD1,TRBV14,CASSPLTGTELYTDTQYF,TGTGCCAGCAGCCCACTAACCGGGACAGAACTGTACACAGATACGCAGTATTTT
few,TRBJ2-6,.,TRBV28,CASSSLGPSGANVLTF,TGTGCCAGCAGTTCCCTCGGCCCCTCTGGGGCCAACGTCCTAACTTTC
.,TRBJ2-1,TRBD2,TRBV30,CAWSPLVAGYNEQFF,TGTGCCTGGAGTCCACTGGTAGCGGGATACAATGAGCAGTTCTTC
many,TRBJ2-7,.,TRBV9,CASSVEGSLSYEQYF,TGTGCCAGCAGCGTAGAAGGCAGCCTCTCCTACGAGCAGTACTTC
.,TRBJ2-2,TRBD1,TRBV3-1,CASSGQGGGELFF,TGTGCCAGCAGTGGACAGGGAGGCGGGGAGCTGTTTTTT
many,TRBJ1-3,.,TRBV9,CASSVGGRMAGNTIYF,TGTGCCAGCAGCGTAGGGGGGCGGATGGCTGGAAACACCATATATTTT
many,TRBJ2-5,.,TRBV28,CASSTWEETQYF,TGTGCCAGCAGCACTTGGGAAGAGACCCAGTACTTC
many,TRBJ2-7,TRBD2,TRBV4-1,CASSWRTSGTYEQYF,TGCGCCAGCAGCTGGAGGACTAGCGGGACCTACGAGCAGTACTTC
.,TRBJ2-5,TRBD1,TRBV25-1,CAGSEIGTGRETQYF,TGTGCCGGCAGTGAAATAGGGACAGGGCGAGAGACCCAGTACTTC
few,TRBJ1-4,.,TRBV12-3/TRBV12-4,CASSTYATNEKLLF,TGTGCCAGCAGTACCTATGCAACTAATGAAAAACTGCTTTTT
many,TRBJ2-2,TRBD2,TRBV29-1,CSVTGTSGSTYTGELFF,TGCAGCGTAACCGGGACTAGCGGAAGCACCTACACCGGGGAGCTGTTTTTT
many,TRBJ1-5,TRBD1,TRBV6-5,CATGGDSSNQPQHF,TGTGCCACCGGGGGGGACAGTAGCAATCAGCCCCAGCATTTT